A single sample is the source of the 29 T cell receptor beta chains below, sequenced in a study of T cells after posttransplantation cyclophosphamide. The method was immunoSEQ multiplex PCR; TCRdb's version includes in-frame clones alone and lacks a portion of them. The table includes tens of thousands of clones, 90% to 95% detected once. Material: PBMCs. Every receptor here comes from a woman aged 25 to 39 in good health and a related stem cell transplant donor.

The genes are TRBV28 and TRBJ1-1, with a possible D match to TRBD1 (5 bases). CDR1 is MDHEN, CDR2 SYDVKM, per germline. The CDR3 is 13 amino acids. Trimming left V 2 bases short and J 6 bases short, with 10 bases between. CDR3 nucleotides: TGTGCCAGCAGTTTAACGGGGGGGGCTGAAGCTTTCTTT. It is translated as CASSLTGGAEAFF.

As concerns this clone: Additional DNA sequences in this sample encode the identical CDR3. CDR3 in amino acids: CASSPTGSYEQYF. DNA of the CDR3: TGTGCCAGCAGCCCGACGGGCTCCTACGAGCAGTACTTC. This rearrangement joins TRBV5-6 to TRBJ2-7; D ambiguous. Germline values: CDR1 SGHDT, CDR2 YYEEEE. This CDR3 has 13 residues. V was shortened by 4 bases and J by 0 bases, with 8 bases between the two germline ends.

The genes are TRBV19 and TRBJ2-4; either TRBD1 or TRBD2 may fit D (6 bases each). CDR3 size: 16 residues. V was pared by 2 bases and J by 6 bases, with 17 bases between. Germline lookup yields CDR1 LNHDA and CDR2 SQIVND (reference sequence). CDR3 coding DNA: TGTGCCAGTAGTATAACCCATAGCGAGGGGGGAAACATTCAGTACTTC. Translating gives CASSITHSEGGNIQYF.

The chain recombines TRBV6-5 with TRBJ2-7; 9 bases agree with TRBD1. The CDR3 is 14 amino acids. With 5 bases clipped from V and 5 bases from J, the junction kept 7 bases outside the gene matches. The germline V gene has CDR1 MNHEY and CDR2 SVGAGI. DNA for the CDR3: TGTGCCAGCAGTCAGACGGACAGGGGACACGAGCAGTACTTC. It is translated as CASSQTDRGHEQYF.

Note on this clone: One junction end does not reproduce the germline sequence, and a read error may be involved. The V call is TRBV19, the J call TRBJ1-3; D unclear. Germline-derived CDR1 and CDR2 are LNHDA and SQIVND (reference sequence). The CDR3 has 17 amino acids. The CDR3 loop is CASSISNWQGSGNTIYF. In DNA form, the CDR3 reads TGTGCCAGCAGTATCTCGAACTGGCAAGGCTCTGGAAACACCATATATTTT. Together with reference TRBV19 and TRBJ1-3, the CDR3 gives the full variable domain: DGGITQSPKYLFRKEGQNVTLSCEQNLNHDAMYWYRQDPGQGLRLIYYSQIVNDFQKGDIAEGYSVSREKKESFPLTVTSAQKNPTAFYLCASSISNWQGSGNTIYFGEGSWLTVV.

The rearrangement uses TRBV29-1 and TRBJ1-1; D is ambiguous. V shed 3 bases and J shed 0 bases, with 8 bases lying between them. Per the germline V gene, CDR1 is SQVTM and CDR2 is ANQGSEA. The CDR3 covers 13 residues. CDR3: CSVEPKLNTEAFF. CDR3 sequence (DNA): TGCAGCGTTGAGCCCAAGCTGAACACTGAAGCTTTCTTT. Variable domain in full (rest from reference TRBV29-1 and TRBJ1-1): SAVISQKPSRDICQRGTSLTIQCQVDSQVTMMFWYRQQPGQSLTLIATANQGSEATYESGFVIDKFPISRPNLTFSTLTVSNMSPEDSSIYLCSVEPKLNTEAFFGQGTRLTVV.

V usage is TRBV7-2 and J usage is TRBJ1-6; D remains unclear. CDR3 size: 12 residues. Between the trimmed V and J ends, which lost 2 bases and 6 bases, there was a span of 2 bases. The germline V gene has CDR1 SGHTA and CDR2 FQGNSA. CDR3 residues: CASSLTNSPLHF. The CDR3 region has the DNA TGTGCCAGCAGCTTAACTAATTCACCCCTCCACTTT.

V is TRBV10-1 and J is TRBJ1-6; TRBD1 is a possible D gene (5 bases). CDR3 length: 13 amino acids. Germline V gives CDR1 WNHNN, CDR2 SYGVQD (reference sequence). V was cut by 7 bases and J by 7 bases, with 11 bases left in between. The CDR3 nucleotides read TGCGCCAGCACCCCAGGGCTAAATTCACCCCTCCACTTT. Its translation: CASTPGLNSPLHF.

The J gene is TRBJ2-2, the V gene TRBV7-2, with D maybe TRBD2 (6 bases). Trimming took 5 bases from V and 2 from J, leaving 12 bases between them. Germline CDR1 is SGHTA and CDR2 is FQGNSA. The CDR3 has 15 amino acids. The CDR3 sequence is CASSKWTINTGELFF. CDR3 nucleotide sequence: TGTGCCAGCAGCAAATGGACTATTAACACCGGGGAGCTGTTTTTT.

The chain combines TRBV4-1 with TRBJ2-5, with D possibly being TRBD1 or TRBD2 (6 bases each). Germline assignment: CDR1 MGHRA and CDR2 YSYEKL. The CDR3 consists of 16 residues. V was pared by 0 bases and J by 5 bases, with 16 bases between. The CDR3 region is CASSQDRGGYWETQYF. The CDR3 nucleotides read TGCGCCAGCAGCCAAGATAGAGGGGGGTATTGGGAGACCCAGTACTTC.

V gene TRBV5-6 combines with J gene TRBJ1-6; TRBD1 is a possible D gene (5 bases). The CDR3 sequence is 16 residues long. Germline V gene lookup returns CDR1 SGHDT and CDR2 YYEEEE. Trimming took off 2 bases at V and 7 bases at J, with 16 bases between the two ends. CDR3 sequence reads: CASSLSGRGGNSPLHF. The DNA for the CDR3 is TGTGCCAGCAGCTTATCGGGGCGGGGCGGAAATTCACCCCTCCACTTT.

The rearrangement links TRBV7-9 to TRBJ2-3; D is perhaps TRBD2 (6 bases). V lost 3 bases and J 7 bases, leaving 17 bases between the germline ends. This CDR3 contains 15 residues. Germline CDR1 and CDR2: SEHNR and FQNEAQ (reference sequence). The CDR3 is CASSFTGLRGNTQYF. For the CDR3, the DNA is TGTGCCAGCAGCTTTACAGGCCTACGCGGGAATACGCAGTATTTT.

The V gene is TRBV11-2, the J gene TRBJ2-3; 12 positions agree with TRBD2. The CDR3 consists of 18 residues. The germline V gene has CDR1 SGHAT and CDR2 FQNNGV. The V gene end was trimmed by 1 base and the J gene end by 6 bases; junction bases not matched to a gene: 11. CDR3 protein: CASSLVASGGAPSDTQYF. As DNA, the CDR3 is TGTGCCAGCAGCTTAGTAGCTAGCGGGGGGGCCCCCAGTGATACGCAGTATTTT.

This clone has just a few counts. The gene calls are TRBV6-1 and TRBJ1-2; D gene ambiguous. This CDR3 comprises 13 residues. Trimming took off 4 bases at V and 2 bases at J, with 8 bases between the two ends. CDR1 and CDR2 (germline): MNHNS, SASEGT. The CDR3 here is CASSGSRNYGYTF. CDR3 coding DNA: TGTGCCAGCAGTGGGAGCAGGAACTATGGCTACACCTTC.

CDR3 nucleotide sequence: TGTGCCAGCAGTTTTGGGAACATTCAGTACTTC. It translates to CASSFGNIQYF. This chain links TRBV28 with TRBJ2-4, with D hard to call. Trimming took 3 bases from V and 7 from J, leaving 4 bases between them. The CDR3 consists of 11 residues. Germline CDR1 and CDR2: MDHEN and SYDVKM.

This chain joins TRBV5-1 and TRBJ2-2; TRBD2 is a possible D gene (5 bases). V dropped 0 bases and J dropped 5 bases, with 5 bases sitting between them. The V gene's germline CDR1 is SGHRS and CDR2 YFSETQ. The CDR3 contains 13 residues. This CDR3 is CASSLGLTGELFF. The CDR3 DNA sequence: TGCGCCAGCAGCTTGGGACTAACCGGGGAGCTGTTTTTT.

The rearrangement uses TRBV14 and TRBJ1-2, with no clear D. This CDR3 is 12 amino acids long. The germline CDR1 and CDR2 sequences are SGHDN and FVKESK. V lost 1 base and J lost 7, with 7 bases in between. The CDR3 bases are TGTGCCAGCAGCCAAGGGTATGGTGGCTACACCTTC. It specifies CASSQGYGGYTF.

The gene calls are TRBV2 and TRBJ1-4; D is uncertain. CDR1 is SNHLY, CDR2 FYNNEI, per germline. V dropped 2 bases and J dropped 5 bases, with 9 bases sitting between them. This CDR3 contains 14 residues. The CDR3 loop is CASSESRSNEKLFF. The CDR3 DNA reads TGTGCCAGCAGTGAAAGCAGGAGCAATGAAAAACTGTTTTTT. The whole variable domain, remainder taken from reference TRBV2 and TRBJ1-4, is EPEVTQTPSHQVTQMGQEVILRCVPISNHLYFYWYRQILGQKVEFLVSFYNNEISEKSEIFDDQFSVERPDGSNFTLKIRSTKLEDSAMYFCASSESRSNEKLFFGSGTQLSVL.

CDR3 loop: CASSLGPAETQYF. CDR3 DNA: TGTGCCAGCAGCTTAGGACCCGCAGAGACCCAGTACTTC. The chain joins TRBV7-8 to TRBJ2-5, with no clear D. CDR1 and CDR2 from the germline V gene are SGHVS and FQNEAQ. The germline V and J ends were trimmed by 1 base and 4 bases, with 7 bases remaining between them. This CDR3 spans 13 amino acids.

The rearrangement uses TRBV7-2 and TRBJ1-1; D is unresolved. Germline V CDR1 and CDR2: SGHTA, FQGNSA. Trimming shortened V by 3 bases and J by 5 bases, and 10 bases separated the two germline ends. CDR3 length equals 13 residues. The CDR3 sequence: CASSLGMRTEAFF. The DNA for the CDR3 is TGTGCCAGCAGCTTGGGGATGCGGACTGAAGCTTTCTTT.

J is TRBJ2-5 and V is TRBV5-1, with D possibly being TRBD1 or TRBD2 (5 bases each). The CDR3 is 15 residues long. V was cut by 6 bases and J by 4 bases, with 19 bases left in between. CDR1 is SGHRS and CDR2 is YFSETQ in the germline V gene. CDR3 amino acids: CASTLSGGFVETQYF. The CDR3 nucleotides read TGCGCCAGCACCTTAAGTGGGGGTTTCGTAGAGACCCAGTACTTC.

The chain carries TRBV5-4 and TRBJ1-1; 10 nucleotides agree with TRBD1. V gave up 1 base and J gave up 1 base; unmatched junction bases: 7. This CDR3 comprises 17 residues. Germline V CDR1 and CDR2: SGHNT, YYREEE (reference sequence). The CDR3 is CASSLPGQGLSNTEAFF. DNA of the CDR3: TGTGCCAGCAGCTTGCCGGGACAGGGGCTTTCGAACACTGAAGCTTTCTTT.

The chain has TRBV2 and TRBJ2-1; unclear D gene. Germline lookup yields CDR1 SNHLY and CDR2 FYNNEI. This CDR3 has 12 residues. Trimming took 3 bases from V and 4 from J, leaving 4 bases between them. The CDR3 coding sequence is TGTGCCAGCAGTGAGCAGTACAATGAGCAGTTCTTC. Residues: CASSEQYNEQFF.

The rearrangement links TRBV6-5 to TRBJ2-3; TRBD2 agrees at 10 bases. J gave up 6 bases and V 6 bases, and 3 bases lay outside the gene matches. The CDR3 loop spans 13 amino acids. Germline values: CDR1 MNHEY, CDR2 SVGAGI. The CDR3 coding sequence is TGTGCCAGCAGCACGGGACTAGCGGATACGCAGTATTTT. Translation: CASSTGLADTQYF.

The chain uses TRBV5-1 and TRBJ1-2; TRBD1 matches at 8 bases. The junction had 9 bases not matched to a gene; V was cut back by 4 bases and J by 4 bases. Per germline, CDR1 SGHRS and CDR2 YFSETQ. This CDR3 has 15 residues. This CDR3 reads CASSRLDRASYGYTF. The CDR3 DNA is TGCGCCAGCAGCCGCCTGGACAGGGCTAGCTATGGCTACACCTTC.

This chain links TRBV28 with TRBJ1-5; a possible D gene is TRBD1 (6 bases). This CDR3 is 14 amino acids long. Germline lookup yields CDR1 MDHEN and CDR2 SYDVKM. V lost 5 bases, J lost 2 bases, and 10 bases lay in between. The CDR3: CASSRGGGNQPQHF. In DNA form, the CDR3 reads TGTGCCAGCAGTAGGGGGGGTGGCAATCAGCCCCAGCATTTT.

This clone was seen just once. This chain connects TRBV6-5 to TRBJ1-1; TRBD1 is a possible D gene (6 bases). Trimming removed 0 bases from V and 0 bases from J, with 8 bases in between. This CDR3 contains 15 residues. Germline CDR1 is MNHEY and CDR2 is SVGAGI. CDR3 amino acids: CASSYSGGLNTEAFF. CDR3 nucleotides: TGTGCCAGCAGTTACTCGGGGGGCTTGAACACTGAAGCTTTCTTT.

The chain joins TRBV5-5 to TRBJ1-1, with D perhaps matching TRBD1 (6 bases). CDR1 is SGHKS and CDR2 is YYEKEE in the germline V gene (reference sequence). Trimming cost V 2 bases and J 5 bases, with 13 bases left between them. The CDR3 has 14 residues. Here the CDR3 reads CASSFGQKQTEAFF. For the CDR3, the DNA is TGTGCCAGCAGCTTCGGACAGAAGCAAACTGAAGCTTTCTTT. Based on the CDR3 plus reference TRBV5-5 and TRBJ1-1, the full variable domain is DAGVTQSPTHLIKTRGQQVTLRCSPISGHKSVSWYQQVLGQGPQFIFQYYEKEERGRGNFPDRFSARQFPNYSSELNVNALLLGDSALYLCASSFGQKQTEAFFGQGTRLTVV.

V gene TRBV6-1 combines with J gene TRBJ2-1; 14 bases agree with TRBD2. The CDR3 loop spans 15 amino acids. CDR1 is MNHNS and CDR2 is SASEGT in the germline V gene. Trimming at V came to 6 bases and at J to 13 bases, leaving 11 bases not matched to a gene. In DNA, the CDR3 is TGTGCCAGCAGATCGACTAGCGGGGGGGCGGTTCCCCAGTTCTTC. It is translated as CASRSTSGGAVPQFF.